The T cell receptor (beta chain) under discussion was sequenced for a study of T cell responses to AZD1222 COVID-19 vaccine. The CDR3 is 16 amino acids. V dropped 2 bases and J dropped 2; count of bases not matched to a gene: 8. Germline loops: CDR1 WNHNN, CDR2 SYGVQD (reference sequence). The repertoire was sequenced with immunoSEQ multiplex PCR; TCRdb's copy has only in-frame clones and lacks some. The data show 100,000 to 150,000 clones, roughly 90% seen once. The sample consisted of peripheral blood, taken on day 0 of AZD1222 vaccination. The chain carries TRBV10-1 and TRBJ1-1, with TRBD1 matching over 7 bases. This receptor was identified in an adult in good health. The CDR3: CASSETNRGHNTEAFF. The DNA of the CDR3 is TGCGCCAGCAGTGAGACAAACAGGGGCCATAACACTGAAGCTTTCTTT.